This TCR beta chain is from a study of T-cell memory formation after mild COVID-19. Note on this clonotype: Its antigen is not known.

TCRdb used MiXCR to reprocess the 5' RACE reads, holding one entry per CDR3 protein. The table shows a few hundred thousand distinct CDR3 sequences, with 7% to 10% occurring only once. V shed 4 bases and J 5 bases; nucleotides not matched to a gene: 7. Germline CDR1 reads SGHRS; CDR2 reads YFSETQ. This CDR3 has 15 residues. Study-level results: CM and EM subsets held most contracting CD4+ clones; EMRA held CD8+ ones. Clones that contracted from day 15 to 85 were balanced CD4/CD8, while later expanders leaned CD4+.

This clonotype was sampled from a man aged 18 to 29 who had mild COVID-19 (a few samples of this study predate the infection). Cell type and time point are not known. V is TRBV5-1 and J is TRBJ2-1; TRBD2 matches at 9 bases. Sequenced: PBMCs or a T cell subset sorted from them (not recorded which). The CDR3 DNA sequence: TGCGCCAGCAGCCTGGGACTAGCTGACCACAATGAGCAGTTCTTC. This sequence encodes CASSLGLADHNEQFF.